The clone carrying this TCR beta chain has only a few counts. Its cognate antigen is unknown. This sample was included in a study of vaccination and CD4 T cells after COVID-19. About the study: The convalescent population consisted of six males and four females, two of whom were of Hispanic ethnicity. Post-vaccine sampling followed dose two by a median roughly 74 days (range 14 to 241). As a positive control, some control cultures were given a CEFX pool, while others were given an HIV-1 Nef pool or no peptide.

V trimming: 3 bases; J trimming: 4 bases; junction bases outside the gene matches: 4. This CDR3 contains 14 residues. Germline V gives CDR1 DFQATT, CDR2 SNEGSKA (reference sequence). Cultured CD4+ T cell DNA was sequenced using the Oncomine TCR Beta short-read assay. From cultured CD4+ T cells, genomic DNA was extracted. TCRdb re-called the PCR reads through MiXCR, storing one row per CDR3 protein. In the table there are 11,000 or so distinct CDR3 sequences, 25% to 30% of which are singletons. Noted treatment: roughly 11-day PBMC culture with coronavirus spike peptide pools or control peptides (ViraFEST assay). From the unexposed donor, CD4+ T cells were collected ahead of the COVID-19 pandemic (2011-2018).

The sequence came from a human donor in good health. The chain is built from TRBV20-1 and TRBJ2-7; 12 bases align to TRBD2. The material sequenced was CD4+ T cells from blood, cultured in vitro. In DNA form, the CDR3 reads TGCAGTGCTAGTGCGACTAGCGGGAGATACGAGCAGTACTTC. This translates into CSASATSGRYEQYF.